This passage covers 31 T cell receptor beta chains from one sample sequenced in a study of OX40 agonist ivuxolimab in advanced cancers. The repertoire was sequenced with immunoSEQ multiplex PCR; TCRdb's copy has only in-frame clones and lacks some. The sample carries roughly 80,000 clones, roughly 90% recorded once. Specimen: CD4+ or CD8+ T cells sorted from blood, collected in a trial of the OX40 agonist ivuxolimab. The receptors here all came from an adult with an advanced solid tumor such as melanoma, head and neck, liver or kidney cancer.

In regard to this clone: Germline and junction disagree at one end, which may indicate a read error. Other DNA sequences in the same sample also yield this CDR3. This chain joins TRBV2 and TRBJ2-5, with D possibly being TRBD1 (5 bases). CDR1 is SNHLY, CDR2 FYNNEI, per germline. The length of the CDR3 is 12 residues. The CDR3 region is CASGADQETQYF. The CDR3 DNA sequence: TGTGCCAGCGGGGCGGATCAAGAAACCCAGTACTTC.

The genes are TRBV6-5 and TRBJ1-1; D remains ambiguous. CDR3 length: 14 amino acids. The V end was cut by 6 bases, the J end by 4 bases, with 15 bases between. Germline CDR1 reads MNHEY; CDR2 reads SVGAGI. CDR3 amino acids: CASRRTVGSTEAFF. Written as DNA, the CDR3 is TGTGCCAGCAGAAGAACAGTAGGGAGCACTGAAGCTTTCTTT.

This chain's CDR3 is CASSLGQAAKENIQYF. CDR3 in DNA: TGCGCCAGCAGCTTGGGACAGGCGGCCAAGGAAAACATTCAGTACTTC. This sequence joins TRBV5-1 and TRBJ2-4; D perhaps matches TRBD1 (6 bases). V gave up 0 bases and J gave up 5 bases, with 15 bases separating them. The germline V gene encodes CDR1 SGHRS and CDR2 YFSETQ. The CDR3 sequence is 16 residues long.

The V gene is TRBV19, the J gene TRBJ1-5, with 7 bases fitting TRBD1. The CDR3 covers 17 residues. CDR1 is LNHDA and CDR2 is SQIVND in the germline V gene (reference sequence). Trimming at V came to 3 bases and at J to 0 bases, leaving 8 bases not matched to a gene. CDR3 DNA sequence: TGTGCCAGTAGTATCCACAGGGGAATCATTAGCAATCAGCCCCAGCATTTT. Translating gives CASSIHRGIISNQPQHF.

The chain has TRBV5-1 and TRBJ2-5; 13 bases agree with TRBD2. J gave up 7 bases and V 1 base, and 10 bases lay outside the gene matches. The CDR3 is made up of 17 amino acids. Germline CDR1 and CDR2: SGHRS and YFSETQ. The CDR3 region is CASSLTSGGDYATTQYF. The CDR3 DNA follows: TGCGCCAGCAGCTTGACTAGCGGGGGGGATTACGCGACGACCCAGTACTTC.

The rearrangement joins TRBV2 to TRBJ1-5; TRBD1 might be the D (6 bases). CDR3 length: 14 amino acids. V shed 10 bases and J shed 1 base, with 14 bases lying between them. Germline CDR1 and CDR2: SNHLY and FYNNEI. The CDR3 protein is CATRGGVSNQPQHF. The DNA of the CDR3 is TGTGCCACTAGGGGGGGGGTAAGCAATCAGCCCCAGCATTTT.

This clone was seen just once. The chain joins TRBV27 to TRBJ1-3; D perhaps matches TRBD1 (5 bases). The CDR3 covers 16 residues. The germline V gene encodes CDR1 MNHEY and CDR2 SMNVEV (reference sequence). The ends were cut back, 4 bases at V and 4 bases at J, with 17 bases in the middle. The CDR3, as DNA: TGTGCCAGCAGTTCTGACGCCGGGACGATCGGAAACACCATATATTTT. It encodes CASSSDAGTIGNTIYF.

The chain uses TRBV10-3 and TRBJ2-5; tentative D call: TRBD1 (5 bases). Germline values: CDR1 ENHRY, CDR2 SYGVKD. This CDR3 spans 13 amino acids. Trimming took 6 bases from V and 4 from J, leaving 12 bases between them. The CDR3 DNA is TGTGCCATCAGATCCGAAGGGGCAGAGACCCAGTACTTC. It specifies CAIRSEGAETQYF.

The chain has TRBV4-1 and TRBJ1-4; D remains ambiguous. V lost 4 bases and J lost 7, with 16 bases in between. The CDR3 covers 15 residues. In germline, CDR1 is MGHRA, CDR2 YSYEKL. The CDR3 protein is CASSPPGPVGEKLFF. As DNA, the CDR3 is TGCGCCAGCAGCCCCCCCGGGCCTGTCGGTGAAAAACTGTTTTTT.

The chain employs TRBV7-2 and TRBJ1-2; D uncertain. The germline CDR1 and CDR2 sequences are SGHTA and FQGNSA. The CDR3 extends over 15 amino acids. V was trimmed by 0 bases and J by 5 bases, leaving 13 bases between them. The CDR3 loop reads CASSLAGRVKYGYTF. The CDR3 DNA is TGTGCCAGCAGCTTAGCCGGTAGGGTCAAATATGGCTACACCTTC.

The rearrangement uses TRBV2 and TRBJ1-5; 7 bases line up with TRBD1. V shed 4 bases and J 9 bases; nucleotides not matched to a gene: 9. The CDR3 contains 14 residues. Germline V gene sequence: CDR1 SNHLY, CDR2 FYNNEI. Here the CDR3 reads CASSGGGPGGPQHF. The CDR3 DNA sequence: TGTGCCAGCAGTGGAGGGGGCCCCGGGGGGCCCCAGCATTTT.

This chain's CDR3 is CASSLGGRANEKLFF. CDR3 DNA: TGTGCCAGCAGTTTAGGGGGCAGGGCTAATGAAAAACTGTTTTTT. The V gene is TRBV28, the J gene TRBJ1-4; tentatively, D is TRBD1 (6 bases). From germline, CDR1 is MDHEN and CDR2 SYDVKM. This CDR3 comprises 15 residues. The V end lost 2 bases, the J end lost 3 bases, and 10 bases lay between the germline ends.

The gene calls are TRBV2 and TRBJ2-3; weak D call: TRBD1 (5 bases). The CDR3 is 14 amino acids. V lost 7 bases and J lost 1, with 12 bases in between. Germline V gives CDR1 SNHLY, CDR2 FYNNEI. Here the CDR3 reads CASIGAFRTDTQYF. The DNA for the CDR3 is TGTGCCAGCATAGGGGCGTTCCGCACAGATACGCAGTATTTT.

This clone showed up just once. The chain joins TRBV6-1 to TRBJ1-2, with D possibly being TRBD1 (6 bases). The V and J ends lost 4 bases and 4 bases respectively, with 16 bases between them. This CDR3 contains 15 residues. Germline V gene sequence: CDR1 MNHNS, CDR2 SASEGT. Here the CDR3 DNA reads TGTGCCAGCAGTGGGGAGAGGGACACATCCTATGGCTACACCTTC. Translating gives CASSGERDTSYGYTF.

This chain links TRBV5-1 with TRBJ2-5; 11 bases align to TRBD2. J was trimmed by 5 bases and V by 2 bases; bases with no gene match: 5. This CDR3 contains 15 residues. CDR1 and CDR2 from the germline V gene are SGHRS and YFSETQ. The CDR3, as DNA: TGCGCCAGCAGCTTTTCTAGCGGGAGGTTGGAGACCCAGTACTTC. It yields the protein CASSFSSGRLETQYF.

V gene TRBV7-9 combines with J gene TRBJ1-5; 8 nucleotides line up with TRBD1. The CDR3 has 13 residues. Germline V gives CDR1 SEHNR, CDR2 FQNEAQ (reference sequence). The junction had 3 bases not matched to a gene; V was cut back by 4 bases and J by 7 bases. CDR3 region: CASSWTGNQPQHF. CDR3 sequence (DNA): TGTGCCAGCAGCTGGACAGGGAACCAGCCCCAGCATTTT.

The CDR3 coding sequence is TGTGCCAGCAGCTTAGGCCCTTACTATGGCTACACCTTC. It codes for CASSLGPYYGYTF. The J gene is TRBJ1-2, the V gene TRBV7-8, with no clear D. There are 13 residues in the CDR3. Germline assignment: CDR1 SGHVS and CDR2 FQNEAQ. Trimming cost V 1 base and J 3 bases, with 6 bases left between them.

The chain links TRBV5-4 to TRBJ1-1; D gene ambiguous. The V and J ends lost 1 base and 0 bases respectively, with 10 bases between them. Germline V gene lookup returns CDR1 SGHNT and CDR2 YYREEE (reference sequence). This CDR3 is 15 amino acids long. CDR3 amino acids: CASSLPKVLNTEAFF. CDR3 nucleotides: TGTGCCAGCAGCTTGCCCAAAGTCCTGAACACTGAAGCTTTCTTT.

The chain joins TRBV7-2 to TRBJ2-3; TRBD2 matches at 8 bases. After removal of 5 bases from V and 11 bases from J, the junction contained 18 bases not matched to a gene. CDR3 length: 16 residues. Germline loops: CDR1 SGHTA, CDR2 FQGNSA. In nucleotides, the CDR3 is TGTGCCAGCAGCACCCCGGGGGGGACTGTCGATGTGGAGCAGTATTTT. This sequence encodes CASSTPGGTVDVEQYF.

This chain uses TRBV10-3 with TRBJ2-3, with TRBD2 matching over 10 bases. The CDR3 length is 15 residues. CDR1 is ENHRY, CDR2 SYGVKD, per germline. The junction had 5 bases not matched to a gene; V was cut back by 6 bases and J by 2 bases. The CDR3 DNA sequence: TGTGCCATCAGCAATGGACTAGCGGCCACAGATACGCAGTATTTT. It translates to CAISNGLAATDTQYF.

V usage is TRBV4-1 and J usage is TRBJ2-5; no firm D call. This CDR3 region has 14 residues. V gave up 2 bases and J gave up 5 bases, with 12 bases separating them. Germline lookup yields CDR1 MGHRA and CDR2 YSYEKL. The CDR3 coding sequence is TGCGCCAGCAGCCAATTTCCTCAGAGGGAGACCCAGTACTTC. Protein: CASSQFPQRETQYF.

The rearrangement joins TRBV18 to TRBJ1-1; D unresolved. V was clipped by 3 bases and J by 3 bases, with 14 bases between them. This CDR3 is 15 amino acids long. CDR1 and CDR2 (germline): KGHSH, LQKENI. CDR3 sequence: CASSPIPGGDTEAFF. The CDR3 region has the DNA TGTGCCAGCTCACCCATACCGGGAGGAGACACTGAAGCTTTCTTT.

V is TRBV18 and J is TRBJ1-3; D not resolved. Trimming stripped 2 bases from V and 8 bases from J, with 16 bases between. The CDR3 extends over 15 amino acids. Germline CDR1 and CDR2: KGHSH and LQKENI. The CDR3: CASSPVRVTEDTIYF. The CDR3 nucleotides read TGTGCCAGCTCACCAGTAAGAGTTACGGAAGACACCATATATTTT.

V gene TRBV11-2 combines with J gene TRBJ2-3; the D call may be TRBD1 or TRBD2 (6 bases each). The CDR3 runs 16 residues. V was trimmed by 4 bases and J by 1 base, leaving 15 bases between them. Germline V gene data show CDR1 as SGHAT and CDR2 as FQNNGV. The CDR3 loop reads CASSSPRGAGTDTQYF. The CDR3 DNA reads as TGTGCCAGCAGCTCCCCTAGGGGGGCCGGCACAGATACGCAGTATTTT.

The J gene is TRBJ2-1, the V gene TRBV6-1; TRBD1 matches at 7 bases. CDR1 and CDR2 (germline): MNHNS, SASEGT. The V segment lost 5 bases and the J segment 9 bases; nucleotides outside the gene matches: 13. The CDR3 runs 15 residues. The CDR3 bases are TGTGCCAGCAGTAGGACAGGAGGCCTGGCGGGTGAGCAGTTCTTC. It specifies CASSRTGGLAGEQFF.

V usage is TRBV11-2 and J usage is TRBJ2-1; the match to TRBD2 covers 8 bases. Germline lookup yields CDR1 SGHAT and CDR2 FQNNGV. Trimming at V came to 5 bases and at J to 3 bases, leaving 6 bases not matched to a gene. This CDR3 contains 15 residues. The chain's CDR3 is CASSRLAGLYNEQFF. The CDR3 DNA follows: TGTGCCAGCAGCCGCCTAGCGGGCCTCTACAATGAGCAGTTCTTC.

About this clone itself: This same CDR3 is encoded by further DNA sequences in the sample. This chain joins TRBV18 and TRBJ1-5; weak D call: TRBD1 (5 bases). The CDR3 totals 14 residues. Trimming cost V 3 bases and J 1 base, with 7 bases left between them. CDR1 and CDR2 from the germline V gene are KGHSH and LQKENI. The CDR3 DNA reads as TGTGCCAGCTCACCCGACAGCAGCAATCAGCCCCAGCATTTT. This sequence encodes CASSPDSSNQPQHF.

V is TRBV5-1 and J is TRBJ2-1, with 11 bases lining up with TRBD2. Germline lookup yields CDR1 SGHRS and CDR2 YFSETQ. The J segment lost 6 bases and the V segment lost 4 bases, leaving 6 bases of the junction unmatched. This CDR3 is 15 amino acids long. In nucleotides, the CDR3 is TGCGCCAGCAGCGCCGGGACTAGCGGCCCCAATGAGCAGTTCTTC. Protein product: CASSAGTSGPNEQFF.

For the CDR3, the DNA is TGTGCCAGCAGTCCGGGACTAGGAGAGACCCAGTACTTC. Translating gives CASSPGLGETQYF. The genes are TRBV2 and TRBJ2-5; TRBD2 aligns across 8 bases. The CDR3 spans 13 residues. CDR1 and CDR2 (germline): SNHLY, FYNNEI. The V segment lost 5 bases and the J segment 4 bases; nucleotides outside the gene matches: 3.

The rearrangement links TRBV19 to TRBJ1-1; 10 bases agree with TRBD1. The CDR3 sequence is 13 residues long. CDR1 and CDR2 (germline): LNHDA, SQIVND (reference sequence). Trimming took 3 bases from V and 8 from J; bases not matched to a gene: 3. CDR3 nucleotides: TGTGCCAGTAGTATGACAGGGGGCTTGGAAGCTTTCTTT. Its protein is CASSMTGGLEAFF.

The chain combines TRBV5-4 with TRBJ2-3, with 8 bases identical to TRBD2. The CDR3 extends over 15 amino acids. V gave up 0 bases and J gave up 3 bases; unmatched junction bases: 3. Germline V gene data show CDR1 as SGHNT and CDR2 as YYREEE (reference sequence). The CDR3 DNA reads as TGTGCCAGCAGCTTGGCCGGGAGGGGAACAGATACGCAGTATTTT. Amino acid sequence: CASSLAGRGTDTQYF.